This T cell receptor (beta chain) was identified in a study of blood T cell repertoires in COVID-19. At the level of the study: The study drew acute and convalescent COVID-19 samples from the United States, Italy and Spain. In each case, the material was cDNA or gDNA derived from T cells, B-cell-depleted T cells, or PBMCs.

For this clone: Other DNA sequences of this sample code for an identical CDR3.

Per the authors' pipeline: Researchers report that nucleated cell counts were estimated from reference gene primer amplification. This table comes from immunoSEQ multiplex PCR, and its TCRdb copy is limited to in-frame clones, with some not included. The V and J calls and the clone size are those of that table, but D and trimming were determined from the DNA. The repertoire holds tens of thousands of clones, just over 85% seen once, with 25% to 30% in the top ten. Sequencing used peripheral blood. The sequence derives from a man aged 50-59 years with active or convalescent COVID-19.

Here the CDR3 reads CASSIRGPDSPLHF. CDR3 sequence (DNA): TGTGCCAGTAGTATTCGAGGTCCAGATTCACCCCTCCACTTT. The V call is TRBV19, the J call TRBJ1-6; D is uncertain. Deletions cut 3 bases from V and 8 bases from J, with 11 bases between. The germline V gene encodes CDR1 LNHDA and CDR2 SQIVND (reference sequence). This CDR3 is built from 14 residues.